These T cell receptor beta chains were read from a single sample in a study of beta chain features in type 1 diabetes. Clones were read by immunoSEQ multiplex PCR, and TCRdb kept only the in-frame ones, dropping some. The repertoire holds fewer than 150,000 clones, with about 7% as singletons. Sequencing was performed on central memory CD4+ T cells from blood. The receptors stem from a woman in her 30s in good health. Both conserved end residues are part of each CDR3. A D gene is named only where the DNA matches it firmly. Clone size appears in some rows only: once, few, many, or a class for an expanded clone.

cdr3_length	d_call	v_call	clone_size	j_call	cdr3_nt	cdr3_aa
14	.	TRBV30	few	TRBJ2-7	TGTGCCTGGAGCGGGGGACTCCTCACCTACGAGCAGTACTTC	CAWSGGLLTYEQYF
13	.	TRBV19	few	TRBJ1-2	TGTGCCAGTAGTATAGACAAGTCGGGAGGCTACACCTTC	CASSIDKSGGYTF
15	.	TRBV5-1	few	TRBJ2-5	TGCGCCAGCAGCTTGCAGACAGACCTTCAAGAGACCCAGTACTTC	CASSLQTDLQETQYF
14	TRBD2	TRBV7-2	many	TRBJ2-2	TGTGCCAGCAGCCTTCAGCGGGATACCGGGGAGCTGTTTTTT	CASSLQRDTGELFF
14	.	TRBV7-2	many	TRBJ2-5	TGTGCCAGCAGCGATGGAGGGAATCGGATGACCCAGTACTTC	CASSDGGNRMTQYF
13	TRBD2	TRBV30	many	TRBJ2-7	TGTGCCTGGAGTGCGGGGACTAACTACGAGCAGTACTTC	CAWSAGTNYEQYF
13	.	TRBV7-6	.	TRBJ2-5	TGTGCCAGCAGCTTAGGGCAGCAAGAGACCCAGTACTTC	CASSLGQQETQYF
15	.	TRBV7-9	few	TRBJ2-1	TGTGCCAGCAGCTTAGCGCTAGGCCCCTACAATGAGCAGTTCTTC	CASSLALGPYNEQFF
14	.	TRBV30	few	TRBJ1-3	TGTGCCTGGAAAAACCGGGGGACCGGAAACACCATATATTTT	CAWKNRGTGNTIYF
15	TRBD1	TRBV5-1	many	TRBJ1-1	TGCGCCAGCAGCCGGCAGGGGGCGCGGGAATCTGAAGCTTTCTTT	CASSRQGARESEAFF
16	TRBD2	TRBV7-9	few	TRBJ2-1	TGTGCCAGCAGCTTACCGGGACTAGCGGGACAAAATGAGCAGTTCTTC	CASSLPGLAGQNEQFF